This TCR beta chain was identified during a study of blood T cell repertoires in COVID-19. Study at large: The samples span acute and convalescent COVID-19 from the United States, Italy and Spain. The analysed material was cDNA or gDNA that came from T cells, B-cell-depleted T cells, or PBMCs.

This CDR3 region has 16 residues. Losses at the gene ends were 0 bases for V and 7 bases for J; bases not matched to a gene: 6. Germline CDR1 reads MGHRA; CDR2 reads YSYEKL. The authors' processing: The assay estimated nucleated cells by amplifying reference gene primers. This table comes from immunoSEQ multiplex PCR, and its TCRdb copy is limited to in-frame clones, with some not included. The V and J calls and clone size were taken over from that table, and D and trimming were inferred from the DNA. Here the sample spans under 200,000 clones, around 83% being singletons. The sequenced material came from peripheral blood. The J gene is TRBJ2-4, the V gene TRBV4-1, with 10 bases that match TRBD1. The TCR originated in a human donor in a cohort sampled during active COVID-19. CDR3 nucleotide sequence: TGCGCCAGCAGCCAAGATTGGGACAGGGGTAGGAACATTCAGTACTTC. Translating gives CASSQDWDRGRNIQYF.